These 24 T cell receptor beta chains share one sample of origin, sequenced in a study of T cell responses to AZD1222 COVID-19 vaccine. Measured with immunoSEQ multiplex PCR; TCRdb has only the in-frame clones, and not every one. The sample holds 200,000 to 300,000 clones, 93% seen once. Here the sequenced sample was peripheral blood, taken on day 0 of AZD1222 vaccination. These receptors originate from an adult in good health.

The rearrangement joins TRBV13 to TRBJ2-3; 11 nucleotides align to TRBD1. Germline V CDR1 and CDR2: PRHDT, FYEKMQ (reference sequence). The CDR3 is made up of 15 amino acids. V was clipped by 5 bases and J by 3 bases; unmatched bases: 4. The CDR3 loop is CASSEDRGLTDTQYF. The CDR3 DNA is TGTGCCAGCAGCGAGGACAGGGGGCTTACAGATACGCAGTATTTT.

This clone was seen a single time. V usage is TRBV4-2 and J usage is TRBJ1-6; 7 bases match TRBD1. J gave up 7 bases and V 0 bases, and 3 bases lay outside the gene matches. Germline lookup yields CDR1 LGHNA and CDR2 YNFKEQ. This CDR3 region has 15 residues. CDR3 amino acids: CASSQERTGNSPLHF. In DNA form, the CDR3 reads TGTGCCAGCAGCCAAGAACGGACAGGAAATTCACCCCTCCACTTT.

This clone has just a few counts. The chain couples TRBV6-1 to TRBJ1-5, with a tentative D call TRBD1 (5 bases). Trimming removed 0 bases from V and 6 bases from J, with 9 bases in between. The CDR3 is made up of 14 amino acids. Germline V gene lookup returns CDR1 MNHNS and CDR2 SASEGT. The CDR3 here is CASSEAGATQPQHF. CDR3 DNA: TGTGCCAGCAGTGAAGCCGGGGCTACTCAGCCCCAGCATTTT.

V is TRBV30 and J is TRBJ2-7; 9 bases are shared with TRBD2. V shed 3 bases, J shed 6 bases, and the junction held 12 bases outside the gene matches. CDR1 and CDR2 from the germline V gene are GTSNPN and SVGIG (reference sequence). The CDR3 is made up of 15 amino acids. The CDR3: CAWSRTGLAAPEQYF. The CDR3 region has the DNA TGTGCCTGGAGCCGGACGGGACTAGCCGCCCCCGAGCAGTACTTC. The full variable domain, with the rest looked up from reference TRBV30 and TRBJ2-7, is SQTIHQWPATLVQPVGSPLSLECTVEGTSNPNLYWYRQAAGRGLQLLFYSVGIGQISSEVPQNLSASRPQDRQFILSSKKLLLSDSGFYLCAWSRTGLAAPEQYFGPGTRLTVT.

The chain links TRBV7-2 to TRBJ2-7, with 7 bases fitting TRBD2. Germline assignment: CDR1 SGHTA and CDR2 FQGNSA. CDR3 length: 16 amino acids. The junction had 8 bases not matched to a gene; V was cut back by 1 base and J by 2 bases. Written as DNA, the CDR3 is TGTGCCAGCAGCTTAGGTTTGGGGGGAGGGACCTACGAGCAGTACTTC. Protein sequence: CASSLGLGGGTYEQYF.

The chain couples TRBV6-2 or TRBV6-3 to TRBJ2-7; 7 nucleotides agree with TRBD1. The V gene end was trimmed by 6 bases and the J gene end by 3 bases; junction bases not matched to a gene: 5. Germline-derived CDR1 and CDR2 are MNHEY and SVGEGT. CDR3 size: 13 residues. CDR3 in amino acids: CASSRDSYYEQYF. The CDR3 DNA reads TGTGCCAGCAGCCGGGACAGTTACTACGAGCAGTACTTC.

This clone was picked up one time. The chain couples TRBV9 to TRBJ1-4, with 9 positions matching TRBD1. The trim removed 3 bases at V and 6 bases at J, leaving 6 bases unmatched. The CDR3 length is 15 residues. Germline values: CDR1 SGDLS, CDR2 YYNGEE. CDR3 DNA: TGTGCCAGCAGCGCCCGACAGGGGGAGGATGAAAAACTGTTTTTT. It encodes CASSARQGEDEKLFF.

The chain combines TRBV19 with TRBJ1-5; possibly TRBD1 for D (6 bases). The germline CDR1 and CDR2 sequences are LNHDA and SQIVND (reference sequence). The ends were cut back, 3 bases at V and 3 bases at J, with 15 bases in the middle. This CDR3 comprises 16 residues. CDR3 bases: TGTGCCAGTAGTATGTTCGGGGGGCGCCCCAATCAGCCCCAGCATTTT. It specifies CASSMFGGRPNQPQHF.

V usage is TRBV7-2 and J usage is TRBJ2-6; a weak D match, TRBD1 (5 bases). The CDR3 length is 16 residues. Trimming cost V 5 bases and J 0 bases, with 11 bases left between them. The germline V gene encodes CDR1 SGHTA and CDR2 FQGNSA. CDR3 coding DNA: TGTGCCAGCAGCACCAGACAGTACTCTGGGGCCAACGTCCTGACTTTC. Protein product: CASSTRQYSGANVLTF.

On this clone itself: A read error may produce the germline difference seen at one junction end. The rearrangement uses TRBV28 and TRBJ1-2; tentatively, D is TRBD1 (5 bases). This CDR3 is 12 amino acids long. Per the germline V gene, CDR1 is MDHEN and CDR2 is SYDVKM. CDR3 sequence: CASSLSGVGPHF. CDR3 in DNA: TGTGCCAGCAGTTTGTCAGGAGTGGGACCCCACTTC.

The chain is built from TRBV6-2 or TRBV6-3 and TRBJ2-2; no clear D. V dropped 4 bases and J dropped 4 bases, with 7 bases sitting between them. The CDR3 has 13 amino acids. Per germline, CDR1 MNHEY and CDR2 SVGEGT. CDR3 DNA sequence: TGTGCCAGCAGTTTGCCCCCCACCGGGGAGCTGTTTTTT. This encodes CASSLPPTGELFF.

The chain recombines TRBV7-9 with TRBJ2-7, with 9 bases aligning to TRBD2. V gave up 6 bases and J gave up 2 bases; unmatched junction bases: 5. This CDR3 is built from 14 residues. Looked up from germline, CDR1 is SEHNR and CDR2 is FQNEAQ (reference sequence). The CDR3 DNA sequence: TGTGCCAGCAGTCCCGTAGCGGGGGCCTACGAGCAGTACTTC. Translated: CASSPVAGAYEQYF.

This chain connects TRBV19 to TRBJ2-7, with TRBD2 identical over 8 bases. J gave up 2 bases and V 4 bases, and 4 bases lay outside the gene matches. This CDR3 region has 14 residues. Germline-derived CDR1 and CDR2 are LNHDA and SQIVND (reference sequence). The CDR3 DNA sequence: TGTGCCAGTAGTAGGACTAGCTCCACCTACGAGCAGTACTTC. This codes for CASSRTSSTYEQYF.

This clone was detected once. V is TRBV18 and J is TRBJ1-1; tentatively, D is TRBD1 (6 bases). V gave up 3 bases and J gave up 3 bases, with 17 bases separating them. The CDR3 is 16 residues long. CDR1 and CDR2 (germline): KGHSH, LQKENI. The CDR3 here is CASSPQHRDGDTEAFF. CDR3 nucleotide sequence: TGTGCCAGCTCACCCCAGCACAGGGATGGGGACACTGAAGCTTTCTTT.

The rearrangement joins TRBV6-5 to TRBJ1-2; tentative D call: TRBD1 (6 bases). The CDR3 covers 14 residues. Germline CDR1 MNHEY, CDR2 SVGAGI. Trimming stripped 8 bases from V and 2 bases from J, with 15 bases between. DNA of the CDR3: TGTGCCAGCCCTTTACAGGGACCGAACTATGGCTACACCTTC. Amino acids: CASPLQGPNYGYTF.

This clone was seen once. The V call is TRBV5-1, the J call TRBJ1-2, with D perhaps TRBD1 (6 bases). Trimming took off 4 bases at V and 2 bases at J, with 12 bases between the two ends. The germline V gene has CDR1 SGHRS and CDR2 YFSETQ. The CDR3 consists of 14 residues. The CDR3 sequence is CASSPTTGNYGYTF. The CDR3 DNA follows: TGCGCCAGCAGCCCAACCACAGGGAACTATGGCTACACCTTC.

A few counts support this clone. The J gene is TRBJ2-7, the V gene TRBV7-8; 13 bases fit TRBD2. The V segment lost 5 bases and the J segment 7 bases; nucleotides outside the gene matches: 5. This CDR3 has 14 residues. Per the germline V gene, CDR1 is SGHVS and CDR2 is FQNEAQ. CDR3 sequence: CASSPPGLAGEQYF. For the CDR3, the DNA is TGTGCCAGCAGCCCCCCGGGACTAGCGGGAGAGCAGTACTTC.

The CDR3 DNA reads as TGTGCCAGCAGTCAGTCAGGGGGATCTGAAAAACTGTTTTTT. Translation: CASSQSGGSEKLFF. J is TRBJ1-4 and V is TRBV27; 7 nucleotides line up with TRBD1. Germline assignment: CDR1 MNHEY and CDR2 SMNVEV (reference sequence). The CDR3 is 14 residues long. J was trimmed by 7 bases and V by 5 bases; bases with no gene match: 7.

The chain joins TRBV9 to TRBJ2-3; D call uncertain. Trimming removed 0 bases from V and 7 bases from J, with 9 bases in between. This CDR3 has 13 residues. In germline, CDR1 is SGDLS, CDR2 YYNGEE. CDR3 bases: TGTGCCAGCAGCGTAGATGCCCTCAATACGCAGTATTTT. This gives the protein CASSVDALNTQYF.

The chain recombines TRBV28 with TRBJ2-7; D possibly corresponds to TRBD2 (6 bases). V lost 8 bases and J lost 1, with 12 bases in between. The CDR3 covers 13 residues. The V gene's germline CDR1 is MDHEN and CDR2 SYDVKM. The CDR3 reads CASLMRGSYEQYF. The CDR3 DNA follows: TGTGCCAGCCTAATGCGGGGATCCTACGAGCAGTACTTC.

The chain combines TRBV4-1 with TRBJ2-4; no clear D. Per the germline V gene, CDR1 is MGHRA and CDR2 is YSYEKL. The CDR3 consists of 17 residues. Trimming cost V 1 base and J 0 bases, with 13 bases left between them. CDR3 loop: CASSQAPTSIAKNIQYF. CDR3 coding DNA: TGCGCCAGCAGCCAAGCCCCCACTTCGATAGCCAAAAACATTCAGTACTTC.

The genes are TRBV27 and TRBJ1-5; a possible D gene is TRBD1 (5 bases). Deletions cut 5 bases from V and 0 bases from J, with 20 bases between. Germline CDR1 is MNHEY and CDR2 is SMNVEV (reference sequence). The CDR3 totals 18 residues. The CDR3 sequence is CASSAQVPTFYSNQPQHF. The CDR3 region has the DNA TGTGCCAGCAGTGCACAGGTTCCTACCTTTTATAGCAATCAGCCCCAGCATTTT.

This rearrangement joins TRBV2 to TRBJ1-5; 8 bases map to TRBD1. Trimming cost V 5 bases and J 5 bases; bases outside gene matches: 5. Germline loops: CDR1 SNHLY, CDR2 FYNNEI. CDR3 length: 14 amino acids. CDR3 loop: CASSRTGLDQPQHF. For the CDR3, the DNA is TGTGCCAGCAGTCGGACAGGGCTAGATCAGCCCCAGCATTTT.

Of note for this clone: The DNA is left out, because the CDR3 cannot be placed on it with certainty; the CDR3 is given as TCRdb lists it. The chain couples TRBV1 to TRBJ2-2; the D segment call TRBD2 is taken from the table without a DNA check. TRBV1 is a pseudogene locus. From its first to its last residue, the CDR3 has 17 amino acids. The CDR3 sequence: CTSSQVVARGNTGELFF.